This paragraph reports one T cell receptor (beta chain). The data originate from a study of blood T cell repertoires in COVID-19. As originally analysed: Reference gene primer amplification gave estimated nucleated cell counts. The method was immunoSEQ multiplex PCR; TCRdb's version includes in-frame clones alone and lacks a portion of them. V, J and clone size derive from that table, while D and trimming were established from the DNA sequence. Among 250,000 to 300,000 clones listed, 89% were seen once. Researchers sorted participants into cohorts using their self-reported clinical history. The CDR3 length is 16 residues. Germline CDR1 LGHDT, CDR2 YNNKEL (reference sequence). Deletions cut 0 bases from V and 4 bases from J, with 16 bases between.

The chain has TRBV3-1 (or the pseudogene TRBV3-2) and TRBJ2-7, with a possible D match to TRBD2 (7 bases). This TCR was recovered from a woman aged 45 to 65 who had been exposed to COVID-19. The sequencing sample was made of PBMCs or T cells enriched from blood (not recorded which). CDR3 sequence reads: CASSQDVAAGAYEQYF. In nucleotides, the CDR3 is TGTGCCAGCAGCCAAGATGTTGCTGCGGGGGCTTACGAGCAGTACTTC.